The entry below describes one T cell receptor beta chain. Its antigen remains undetermined. Per-nucleotide qualities are absent, and no much larger clonotype sits a single base away. This specimen comes from a study of shared clonotypes between healthy human individuals (dated by TCRdb to about 2020). Some background on the complete study: Three men and a couple of women, aged 18 to 49 years, made up the cohort. For each donor, three plates each were used for CD4 naive and CD4 memory, two plates were used for CD8 naive, and one plate was used for CD8 memory. Blood TCR repertoires of about 5 healthy adults were deeply sequenced to estimate repertoire size and the extent of clonotype sharing between individuals. Libraries were prepared and TCR repertoires were sequenced by different laboratories using diverse techniques, in order to increase sequencing depth and limit assay-specific biases. Leukapheresis yielded between about 0.94 and 9.5 billion PBMCs per donor. What the study reported, not specific to this receptor: Pairwise subsampling led to the expectation that sequencing depth would affect the degree of clonotype sharing among donors. When several donors were compared, the shared fraction of clonotypes was about 5% for naive CD4, 3.5% to 4% for naive CD8, roughly 2.5% for memory CD4, and around 0.37% for memory CD8. Sampling was limited to blood, and TCR repertoires in tissue likely differ from TCR repertoires in blood. Compared with non-shared clonotypes, clonotypes shared by all four sorted-subset donors had higher generation probabilities. The genetic and exposure-history diversity represented was limited by the small number of donors. Estimated clonotype richness was generally larger for naive than for memory subsets. Rarefaction of sorted-subset datasets indicated incomplete sequencing despite the large sequencing depth.

TCR CDR3 regions were amplified from genomic DNA by multiplex PCR using the deep immunoSEQ assay. Extracted genomic DNA from each cell subset was distributed evenly across all wells of several immunoSEQ 96-well plates, and each plate was treated as a replicate. For sorted subsets, roughly 200 ng of genomic DNA, equivalent to 25,000 to 30,000 T cell genomes, went into each replicate PCR. Purified libraries were measured with a Qubit 3.0 fluorometer, size-checked on a Bioanalyzer 2100, and measured again with the KAPA Library Quantification kit. Every immunoSEQ 96-well plate was sequenced on a dedicated single-read 150-cycle Illumina NextSeq 550 flow cell. Turning to the authors' computational methods: The immunoSEQ output contained only junctional sequences without quality scores, so filtering could not match that applied to full-length reads. To assign V/J genes and CDR3, sequences were annotated using PyIR, a Python wrapper for IgBLAST v1.9, with IMGT germline references. Reads with weak V/J assignments (E-value above 1e-6), missing CDR3, stop codons, out-of-frame junctions, or ambiguous translated residues were removed. V3J clonotypes were defined as sequences sharing the same inferred V gene, J gene, and CDR3 amino acid sequence. To compute the percentage overlap between repertoires, the number of shared unique clonotypes was divided by the size of the smaller repertoire. RTK rarefaction, the Chao1 estimator, and Recon v2.1 estimates of unobserved clonotypes were used to assess repertoire richness. OLGA was used to compute generation probabilities for all TCRbeta clonotypes that the gDNA method yielded from a few donors. As stored in TCRdb, this immuneACCESS dataset retains in-frame rearrangements with V and J assigned. A fraction of the clones does not appear; measured against another copy, unresolved V genes explain less than half of the discrepancy, and the remainder lacks a known reason. The V and J calls and clone size are taken from that table; D and trimming were inferred from the DNA. The sample yields approximately 600,000 clones; about 95% were counted once. The ten biggest clones cover approximately 0.11% of the sample.

CD8 naive samples consisted of CD45RO-negative cells that were positively selected for CCR7, yielding a CD45RA+CCR7+ population without TemRA cells. Healthy HIV-negative adults with no recently reported acute infections or vaccinations were included as donors. Only Caucasian adults living in Nashville, Tennessee, USA were represented among the donors. Blood was collected by leukapheresis, and PBMCs were isolated by Ficoll-Histopaque density gradient centrifugation and then cryopreserved in liquid nitrogen vapor phase. Analytical flow cytometry was used to check the purity and quantity of each magnetically sorted T cell population. Genomic DNA was isolated from each sorted fraction and quantified by UV absorbance on a Nanodrop 2000c. The germline V end is reduced by 5 bases and the J end by 9 bases; junction bases left unmatched: 11. According to the germline V gene (reference sequence), CDR1 reads LNHDA and CDR2 reads SQIVND. The CDR3 runs 16 amino acids, cysteine and phenylalanine included. The entry retains the CDR3 DNA only, 48 bases that are in frame from base 1.

The V gene is TRBV19 and the J gene is TRBJ2-1, and TRBD2 matches 12 of the central bases. This TCR came from a woman aged 25 to 39 in good health. Material: naive CD8+ T cells sorted from blood. In the paper's terms, the cell subset or site label means: CD45RA+CCR7+. The CDR3 reads as follows: CASSFFASGRDGEQFF. The bases read TGTGCCAGTAGTTTCTTTGCTAGCGGGAGGGACGGTGAGCAGTTCTTC. The CDR3 plus the reference TRBV19 and TRBJ2-1 genes for the other parts give the full variable domain: DGGITQSPKYLFRKEGQNVTLSCEQNLNHDAMYWYRQDPGQGLRLIYYSQIVNDFQKGDIAEGYSVSREKKESFPLTVTSAQKNPTAFYLCASSFFASGRDGEQFFGPGTRLTVL.